The 10 T cell receptor beta chains below come from one sample, sequenced in a study of blood T cell repertoires in COVID-19 (dated by TCRdb to the early 2020s). The library relied on the immunoSEQ multiplex PCR assay. The table was pulled from immuneACCESS by TCRdb, which kept in-frame rearrangements only. Such tables lose some clones; where checked, under half of the loss comes from unresolved V genes, and the rest has no known cause. This sample has about 140,000 clones in its table, and 88% of those were observed once. The leading ten clones occupy 1.5% to 2% of the sample. Sequencing used peripheral blood. The origin of the receptors is a man in his 70s with acute or convalescent COVID-19.

The chain couples TRBV11-3 to TRBJ1-1, with D hard to call. This CDR3 spans 12 amino acids. CDR1 SGHNT and CDR2 YENEEA come from the germline V gene. Deletions cut 8 bases from V and 6 bases from J, with 13 bases between. CDR3 coding DNA: TGTGCCAGCGAAGGGAGGGTCTCTGAAGCTTTCTTT. Protein: CASEGRVSEAFF.

The CDR3 reads CASSFRTGRNTEAFF. The CDR3 region has the DNA TGTGCCAGCAGCTTTCGGACAGGGAGGAACACTGAAGCTTTCTTT. The genes are TRBV7-9 and TRBJ1-1; TRBD1 matches 8 bases. Germline trimming cut 3 bases from V and 1 base from J; bases unmatched to any gene: 4. Germline loops: CDR1 SEHNR, CDR2 FQNEAQ (reference sequence). This CDR3 contains 15 residues.

Written as DNA, the CDR3 is TGTGCCAGCAGTGTCGCCAGGAATGGTTATGGCTACACCTTC. It codes for CASSVARNGYGYTF. V and J are TRBV2 and TRBJ1-2; no reliable D call. V lost 4 bases, J lost 5 bases, and 14 bases lay in between. Germline V gene data show CDR1 as SNHLY and CDR2 as FYNNEI. The CDR3 has 14 amino acids.

The chain couples TRBV7-8 to TRBJ1-4; possible D gene TRBD1, 5 bases. Germline CDR1 is SGHVS and CDR2 is FQNEAQ. This CDR3 has 15 residues. Trimming removed 1 base at V and 1 base at J, with 7 bases between. This CDR3 is CASSLVGGTNEKLFF. CDR3 nucleotide sequence: TGTGCCAGCAGCTTAGTCGGGGGAACTAATGAAAAACTGTTTTTT.

This chain connects TRBV30 to TRBJ2-3; 7 bases align to TRBD1. The V and J ends lost 0 bases and 1 base, in that order; junction bases with no gene match: 1. This CDR3 comprises 14 residues. The germline V gene has CDR1 GTSNPN and CDR2 SVGIG (reference sequence). CDR3 region: CAWSVDRGTDTQYF. CDR3 bases: TGTGCCTGGAGTGTAGACAGGGGCACAGATACGCAGTATTTT.

The chain has TRBV4-2 and TRBJ1-5; 9 bases fit TRBD1. V lost 0 bases, J lost 5 bases, and 5 bases stayed unmatched. The CDR3 loop spans 16 amino acids. Germline V gene lookup returns CDR1 LGHNA and CDR2 YNFKEQ. The CDR3 spells CASSQEGTGSDQPQHF. For the CDR3, the DNA is TGTGCCAGCAGCCAAGAAGGGACAGGGTCCGATCAGCCCCAGCATTTT.

J is TRBJ1-2 and V is TRBV5-1; D gene uncertain. The CDR3 contains 13 residues. The ends were cut back, 0 bases at V and 1 base at J, with 4 bases in the middle. The germline V gene encodes CDR1 SGHRS and CDR2 YFSETQ. In nucleotides, the CDR3 is TGCGCCAGCAGCTTGGACAGTAACTATGGCTACACCTTC. Translation: CASSLDSNYGYTF. The full variable domain, with the rest looked up from reference TRBV5-1 and TRBJ1-2, is KAGVTQTPRYLIKTRGQQVTLSCSPISGHRSVSWYQQTPGQGLQFLFEYFSETQRNKGNFPGRFSGRQFSNSRSEMNVSTLELGDSALYLCASSLDSNYGYTFGSGTRLTVV.

The chain employs TRBV19 and TRBJ2-3, with unresolved D. The CDR3 has 13 residues. Trimming stripped 4 bases from V and 2 bases from J, with 7 bases between. CDR1 and CDR2 (germline): LNHDA, SQIVND (reference sequence). This CDR3 reads CASSTADTDTQYF. The CDR3 coding sequence is TGTGCCAGTAGTACGGCGGACACAGATACGCAGTATTTT. Together with reference TRBV19 and TRBJ2-3, the CDR3 gives the full variable domain: DGGITQSPKYLFRKEGQNVTLSCEQNLNHDAMYWYRQDPGQGLRLIYYSQIVNDFQKGDIAEGYSVSREKKESFPLTVTSAQKNPTAFYLCASSTADTDTQYFGPGTRLTVL.

The chain combines TRBV2 with TRBJ2-6, with D unclear. Germline-derived CDR1 and CDR2 are SNHLY and FYNNEI. V was cut by 4 bases and J by 4 bases, with 11 bases left in between. The CDR3 has 15 residues. CDR3 amino acids: CASSVEATGANVLTF. CDR3 sequence (DNA): TGTGCCAGCAGTGTAGAAGCGACCGGGGCCAACGTCCTGACTTTC. The complete variable domain, with remaining parts taken from reference TRBV2 and TRBJ2-6, reads EPEVTQTPSHQVTQMGQEVILRCVPISNHLYFYWYRQILGQKVEFLVSFYNNEISEKSEIFDDQFSVERPDGSNFTLKIRSTKLEDSAMYFCASSVEATGANVLTFGAGSRLTVL.

V and J are TRBV7-9 and TRBJ2-5; TRBD2 is a possible D gene (6 bases). Trimming removed 1 base from V and 0 bases from J, with 12 bases in between. The CDR3 spans 16 residues. Looked up from germline, CDR1 is SEHNR and CDR2 is FQNEAQ (reference sequence). The CDR3 loop is CASSLGTSSDQETQYF. The DNA of the CDR3 is TGTGCCAGCAGCTTAGGAACTAGCAGCGACCAAGAGACCCAGTACTTC.